This TCR beta chain derives from a study of cytomegalovirus exposure and HLA in healthy donors. Study context: The roughly 120 validation repertoires, a later analysis reported, used the same platform as the approximately 650 first-cohort repertoires. Overall study findings and caveats: According to a subsequent analysis, TCR clusters from the first cohort were inclined to appear together in the 110 or so validation repertoires.

The CDR3 is 14 residues long. V lost 5 bases to trimming and J lost 0 bases, with 11 bases between them. Germline assignment: CDR1 MNHEY and CDR2 SMNVEV (reference sequence). As regards this clone: The antigen is undetermined.

Clones were read by immunoSEQ multiplex PCR, and TCRdb kept only the in-frame ones, dropping some. The sample lists 120,000 or so clones, around 87% occurring once. This sequence joins TRBV27 and TRBJ2-7, with a weak D call TRBD1 (6 bases). Sample: PBMCs. The clonotype originates from a woman aged 25 to 39 in good health and CMV-seropositive. This CDR3 reads CASSVQGSSYEQYF. The CDR3 DNA reads TGTGCCAGCAGTGTACAGGGAAGCTCCTACGAGCAGTACTTC.